Below, one T cell receptor (beta chain) is given with its context. Its antigen remains unidentified. This CDR3 spans 15 amino acids. V dropped 5 bases and J dropped 7 bases, with 15 bases sitting between them. Germline CDR1 and CDR2: SGHTA and FQGNSA. This record comes from a study of PD-1 blockade in classical Hodgkin lymphoma. Study-wide background: On a schedule of every 2 weeks, patients received nivolumab 3 mg/kg intravenously.

General study points: Those achieving complete response showed baseline diversity like newly diagnosed patients. At C4D1, TCR diversity had climbed significantly for CD4+ cells, though not for CD8+ cells. Diminished baseline TCR diversity has been reported in newly diagnosed patients relative to healthy donors.

Relapses following autologous stem cell transplantation were seen in all patients, with brentuximab vedotin exposure varying. This table comes from immunoSEQ multiplex PCR, and its TCRdb copy is limited to in-frame clones, with some not included. The repertoire includes 30,000 to 40,000 clones, around 76% of them detected once, and about 15% sits in the top ten. The source of this sequence is a human donor with classical Hodgkin lymphoma. Material: peripheral blood mononuclear cells (PBMCs), obtained before the second cycle of nivolumab. V usage is TRBV7-2 and J usage is TRBJ1-6, with a tentative D call TRBD1 (6 bases). The CDR3 reads CASSLDRFPNSPLHF. For the CDR3, the DNA is TGTGCCAGCAGCCTCGACAGGTTTCCCAATTCACCCCTCCACTTT.